Below, 11 T cell receptor beta chains from the same sample are listed, as sequenced in a study of blood T cell repertoires in COVID-19 (dated by TCRdb to about 2020). The library was generated by the immunoSEQ multiplex PCR assay. TCRdb's version of the immuneACCESS table is confined to in-frame rearrangements and falls short of the full clone set. An unresolved V gene accounts for under half of the shortfall where checked; the remainder is of unknown origin. Present in this sample are 250,000 or so clones, roughly four fifths of which were seen just once. In total, the top ten clones hold more than 1.5% of the sample. The specimen sequenced was peripheral blood. These receptors all stem from a man aged 25-40 years who had recovered from COVID-19.

This chain joins TRBV5-5 and TRBJ2-5; tentatively, D is TRBD2 (6 bases). The V and J ends lost 0 bases and 3 bases respectively, with 12 bases between them. Germline CDR1 is SGHKS and CDR2 is YYEKEE (reference sequence). The CDR3 is 15 residues long. In DNA, the CDR3 is TGTGCCAGCAGCTTGGGCGGGGACCGAGAAGAGACCCAGTACTTC. Amino acid sequence: CASSLGGDREETQYF.

V usage is TRBV2 and J usage is TRBJ2-7; 7 bases are a match to TRBD1. This CDR3 is built from 13 residues. CDR1 SNHLY and CDR2 FYNNEI come from the germline V gene. The junction had 9 bases not matched to a gene; V was cut back by 5 bases and J by 8 bases. In DNA, the CDR3 is TGTGCCAGCAGTTCGACAGGGTTCAGTCAGCAGTACGTC. Its protein product is CASSSTGFSQQYV.

In its sample, this clone was seen a few times. The chain joins TRBV7-9 to TRBJ1-1; TRBD1 matches at 9 bases. The trim removed 1 base at V and 10 bases at J, leaving 7 bases unmatched. This CDR3 is 14 amino acids long. CDR1 is SEHNR, CDR2 FQNEAQ, per germline (reference sequence). CDR3 nucleotide sequence: TGTGCCAGCAGCTTAGAGACAGGGGGGTCGGGAGCTTTCTTT. Its protein product is CASSLETGGSGAFF.

The sample holds one count of this clone. The V call is TRBV18, the J call TRBJ2-5; 7 bases fit TRBD2. Germline CDR1 and CDR2: KGHSH and LQKENI. Trimming took 2 bases from V and 1 from J; bases not matched to a gene: 1. The CDR3 spans 14 residues. CDR3 region: CASSPREGQETQYF. CDR3 nucleotides: TGTGCCAGCTCACCAAGGGAGGGCCAAGAGACCCAGTACTTC.

Worth noting for this clone: At one end the junction does not follow the germline gene, possibly because of a read error. The chain recombines TRBV28 with TRBJ1-2; 7 nucleotides align to TRBD1. The CDR3 has 15 residues. Looked up from germline, CDR1 is MDHEN and CDR2 is SYDVKM. The CDR3 nucleotides read TGTGCCAGCAGCGAGACAGGGCGAACGATCAGGCTACACGCCTTC. Translation gives CASSETGRTIRLHAF.

This clone has just one count. The chain joins TRBV7-8 to TRBJ1-1; the D gene is possibly TRBD1 (6 bases). V was clipped by 3 bases and J by 8 bases, with 13 bases between them. Germline-derived CDR1 and CDR2 are SGHVS and FQNEAQ. The CDR3 extends over 13 amino acids. The CDR3 region has the DNA TGTGCCAGCAGCTTCACAGGGATGGAAGAAGCTTTCTTT. Its protein product is CASSFTGMEEAFF.

The chain has TRBV19 and TRBJ1-6; a possible D gene is TRBD1 (6 bases). The V end was cut by 8 bases, the J end by 7 bases, with 18 bases between. In germline, CDR1 is LNHDA, CDR2 SQIVND (reference sequence). This CDR3 has 15 residues. Here the CDR3 reads CASGFSTGRNSPLHF. As DNA, the CDR3 is TGTGCCAGTGGTTTCTCGACAGGTAGAAATTCACCCCTCCACTTT.

The V call is TRBV7-9, the J call TRBJ1-2; no clear D. CDR1 is SEHNR and CDR2 is FQNEAQ in the germline V gene (reference sequence). CDR3 length equals 13 residues. Trimming took 10 bases from V and 4 from J, leaving 16 bases between them. Written as DNA, the CDR3 is TGTGCCACCCCCCGAGGAGGATCCTATGGCTACACCTTC. Residues: CATPRGGSYGYTF.

V is TRBV19 and J is TRBJ1-4; D gene ambiguous. The CDR3 length is 15 residues. V was shortened by 7 bases and J by 0 bases, with 12 bases between the two germline ends. Germline assignment: CDR1 LNHDA and CDR2 SQIVND (reference sequence). CDR3 in amino acids: CASNGPTATNEKLFF. The CDR3 nucleotides read TGTGCCAGTAATGGGCCGACGGCAACTAATGAAAAACTGTTTTTT.

V is TRBV19 and J is TRBJ2-3, with D hard to call. V lost 3 bases to trimming and J lost 2 bases, with 6 bases between them. This CDR3 contains 13 residues. The germline CDR1 and CDR2 sequences are LNHDA and SQIVND (reference sequence). The CDR3 here is CASSMRNTDTQYF. The CDR3 bases are TGTGCCAGTAGTATGAGGAACACAGATACGCAGTATTTT.

The chain is built from TRBV9 and TRBJ1-6; maybe TRBD1 (6 bases). Looked up from germline, CDR1 is SGDLS and CDR2 is YYNGEE. V was pared by 4 bases and J by 7 bases, with 15 bases between. The CDR3 covers 15 residues. CDR3 loop: CASSPEGVGNSPLHF. In DNA, the CDR3 is TGTGCCAGCAGCCCTGAGGGGGTAGGGAATTCACCCCTCCACTTT.